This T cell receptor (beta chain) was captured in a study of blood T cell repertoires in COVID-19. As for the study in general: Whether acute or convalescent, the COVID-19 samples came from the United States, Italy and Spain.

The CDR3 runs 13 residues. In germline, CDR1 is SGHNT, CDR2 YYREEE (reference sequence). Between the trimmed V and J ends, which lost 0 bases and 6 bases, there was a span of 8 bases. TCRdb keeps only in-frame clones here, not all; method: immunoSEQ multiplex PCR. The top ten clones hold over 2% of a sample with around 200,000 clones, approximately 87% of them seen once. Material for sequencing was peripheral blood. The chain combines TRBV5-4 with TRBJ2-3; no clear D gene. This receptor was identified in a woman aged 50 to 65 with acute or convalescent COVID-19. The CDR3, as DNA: TGTGCCAGCAGCTTGGCCATCGAGGATACGCAGTATTTT. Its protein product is CASSLAIEDTQYF.